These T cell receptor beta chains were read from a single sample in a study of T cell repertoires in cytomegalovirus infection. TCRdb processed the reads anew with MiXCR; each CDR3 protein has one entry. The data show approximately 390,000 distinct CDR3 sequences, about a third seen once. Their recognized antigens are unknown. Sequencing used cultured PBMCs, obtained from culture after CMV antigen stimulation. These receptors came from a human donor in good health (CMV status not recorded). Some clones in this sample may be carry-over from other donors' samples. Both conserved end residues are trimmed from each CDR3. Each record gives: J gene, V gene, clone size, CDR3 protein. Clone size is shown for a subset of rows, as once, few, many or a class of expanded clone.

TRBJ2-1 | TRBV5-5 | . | ASSLDYWARGKEQF
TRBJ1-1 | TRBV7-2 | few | ASSLDLDTEAF
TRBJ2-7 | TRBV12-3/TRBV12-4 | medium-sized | ASSAGVGHEQY
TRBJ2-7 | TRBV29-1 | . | SVEGYRSSYEQY
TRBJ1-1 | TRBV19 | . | ASRPSGQRTKEAF
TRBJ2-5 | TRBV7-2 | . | ASLHGFSGSGETQY
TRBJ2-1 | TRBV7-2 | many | ASSLPVAGREQF
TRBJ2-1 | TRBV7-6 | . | ASSLGGGVAGVNEQF
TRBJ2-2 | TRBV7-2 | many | ASSPNPGQGLNTGELF
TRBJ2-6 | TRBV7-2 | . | ASSLVSDGANVLT
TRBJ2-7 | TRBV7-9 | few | ASSPLPKGASLEQY
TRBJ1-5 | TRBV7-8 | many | ASSLAGGYNRDHQPQH
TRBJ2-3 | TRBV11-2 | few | ASSSALRGTQY
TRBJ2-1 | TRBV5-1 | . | ASSILQGDEQF
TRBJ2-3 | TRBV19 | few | ASSDRGVGDTQY
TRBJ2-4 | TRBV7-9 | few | ASSPSWQANKNIQY
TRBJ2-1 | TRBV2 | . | ASSDFAGGPSNEQF
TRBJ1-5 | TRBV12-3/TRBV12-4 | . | ASSPDRAGQNQPQH
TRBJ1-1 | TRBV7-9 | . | AIKWGGTEAF
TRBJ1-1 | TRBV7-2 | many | ASSRGGNTEAF
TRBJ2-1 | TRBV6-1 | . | ASSRDITNVEQF
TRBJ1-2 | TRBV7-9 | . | ASSYPGDHGYT